This T cell receptor beta chain originates from a study of patients and donors after allogeneic stem cell transplantation. One entry per CDR3 protein results from TCRdb running MiXCR on the RT-PCR reads. This table has some 960,000 distinct CDR3 sequences, over 15% appearing once. Germline CDR1 reads SQVTM; CDR2 reads ANQGSEA. With 3 bases removed from V and 8 bases from J, the gap between germline ends came to 7 bases. The CDR3 has 10 amino acids. V usage is TRBV29-1 and J usage is TRBJ1-2, with unresolved D. The sample consisted of blood, either unsorted or a sorted T cell fraction (not recorded which). This clonotype originated in a human donor who was either an allogeneic HSCT recipient or a stem cell or donor lymphocyte infusion donor (not recorded which). It is not recorded whose cells these are; they may come from a transplant donor. Here the CDR3 reads CSVDRVGYTF. The CDR3 DNA is TGCAGCGTTGACAGAGTCGGCTACACCTTC.